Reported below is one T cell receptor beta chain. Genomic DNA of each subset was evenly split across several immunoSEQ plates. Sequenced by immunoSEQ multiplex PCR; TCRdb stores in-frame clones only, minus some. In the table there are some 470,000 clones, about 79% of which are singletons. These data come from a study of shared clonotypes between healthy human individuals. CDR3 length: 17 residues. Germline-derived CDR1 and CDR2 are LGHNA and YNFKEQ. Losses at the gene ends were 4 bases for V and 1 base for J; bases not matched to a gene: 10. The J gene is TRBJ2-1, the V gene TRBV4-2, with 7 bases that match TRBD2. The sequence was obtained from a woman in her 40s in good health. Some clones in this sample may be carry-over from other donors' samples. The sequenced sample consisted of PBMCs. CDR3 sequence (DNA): TGTGCCAGCAGCCGAGTTTCCTTGGGAGGGTCCTACAATGAGCAGTTCTTC. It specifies CASSRVSLGGSYNEQFF.